The next 7 T cell receptor beta chains were all read from a single sample in a study of naive and memory T cell subsets. Both TRBC1 and TRBC2 were covered by a beta constant-region primer of two equimolar oligonucleotides. TCRdb called the UMI-ligation and nested PCR reads again in MiXCR, with one record for every CDR3 protein. The sample consists of some 150,000 distinct CDR3 sequences, about 17% of them appearing once. Sequencing was carried out using naive CD4+ T cells from blood. These receptors were obtained from a human donor in good health.

This clonotype was counted only a few times. The chain recombines TRBV27 with TRBJ1-3; unclear D gene. The CDR3 is made up of 15 amino acids. Trimming left V 8 bases short and J 4 bases short, with 18 bases between. Looked up from germline, CDR1 is MNHEY and CDR2 is SMNVEV (reference sequence). CDR3 protein: CASQPLGKDGNTIYF. CDR3 bases: TGTGCCAGCCAACCCCTTGGGAAAGACGGAAACACCATATATTTT.

This clonotype was observed a handful of times. The junction differs from germline at one of its ends, possibly a read error. In nucleotides, the CDR3 is TGCAGCCCGCTAGTATCCCTCCGACGGGGGACAGGGGAATCCTCCGAGCAGTACTTC. Translating it yields CSPLVSLRRGTGESSEQYF. The chain joins TRBV20-1 to TRBJ2-7, with 10 bases aligning to TRBD1. CDR1 and CDR2 from the germline V gene are DFQATT and SNEGSKA (reference sequence). The CDR3 spans 19 residues.

This clonotype was counted at least ten times. This chain connects TRBV18 to TRBJ1-1; tentative D call: TRBD1 (5 bases). This CDR3 has 13 residues. Germline CDR1 and CDR2: KGHSH and LQKENI. Deletions cut 6 bases from V and 1 base from J, with 9 bases between. The CDR3 loop is CASSRGENTEAFF. The CDR3 DNA reads TGTGCCAGCTCGCGGGGGGAGAACACTGAAGCTTTCTTT.

J is TRBJ2-1 and V is TRBV28, with 7 nucleotides matching TRBD2. This CDR3 is 16 amino acids long. V lost 5 bases to trimming and J lost 9 bases; unmatched junction nucleotides: 16. Germline CDR1 and CDR2: MDHEN and SYDVKM. CDR3 bases: TGTGCCAGCAGTGGGGGGGGGAAAAAGGGACGTGGTGAGCAGTTCTTC. It codes for CASSGGGKKGRGEQFF.

This clonotype was recorded a few times. The chain is built from TRBV28 and TRBJ1-2; 8 bases align to TRBD1. The CDR3 length is 14 residues. Germline V CDR1 and CDR2: MDHEN, SYDVKM. The trim removed 4 bases at V and 8 bases at J, leaving 9 bases unmatched. The CDR3 region is CASSSYRGLNGYTF. CDR3 DNA sequence: TGTGCCAGCAGTTCGTACAGGGGGTTAAACGGCTACACCTTC.

The V and J genes are TRBV7-9 and TRBJ2-4; unclear D gene. This CDR3 has 14 amino acids. V dropped 1 base and J dropped 8 bases, with 12 bases sitting between them. From germline, CDR1 is SEHNR and CDR2 FQNEAQ (reference sequence). CDR3 sequence (DNA): TGTGCCAGCAGCTTAGGGCAGACCGGACACATTCAGTACTTC. This sequence encodes CASSLGQTGHIQYF. Full variable domain (missing parts from reference TRBV7-9 and TRBJ2-4): DTGVSQNPRHKITKRGQNVTFRCDPISEHNRLYWYRQTLGQGPEFLTYFQNEAQLEKSRLLSDRFSAERPKGSFSTLEIQRTEQGDSAMYLCASSLGQTGHIQYFGAGTRLSVL.

This chain uses TRBV19 with TRBJ2-2; 8 bases are shared with TRBD1. The trim removed 7 bases at V and 1 base at J, leaving 2 bases unmatched. The germline CDR1 and CDR2 sequences are LNHDA and SQIVND (reference sequence). This CDR3 spans 14 amino acids. For the CDR3, the DNA is TGTGCCAGTACAGACAGGGGGAACACCGGGGAGCTGTTTTTT. Protein product: CASTDRGNTGELFF.